The T cell receptor beta chain under discussion was sequenced for a study of patients and donors after allogeneic stem cell transplantation. Germline V gives CDR1 MNHNY, CDR2 SVGAGI (reference sequence). Trimming shortened V by 6 bases and J by 11 bases, and 13 bases separated the two germline ends. This CDR3 is 12 amino acids long. MiXCR, run by TCRdb on the RT-PCR reads, gives a single entry per CDR3 protein. Of more than 150,000 distinct CDR3 sequences listed, 41% are singletons. This clonotype was seen a few times. The sequence was collected from a human donor who was either an allogeneic HSCT recipient or a stem cell or donor lymphocyte infusion donor (not recorded which). It is not recorded whose cells these are; they may come from a transplant donor. The V call is TRBV6-6, the J call TRBJ1-4, with no clear D. The sequencing sample was made of blood, either unsorted or a sorted T cell fraction (not recorded which). The CDR3 DNA reads as TGTGCCAGCAGCTTCGGACTGTTGAAACTGTTTTTT. Its protein is CASSFGLLKLFF.